The 17 T cell receptor beta chains below come from one sample, sequenced in a study of cytotoxic CD8 clonotypes in ibrutinib-treated CLL. The assay was immunoSEQ multiplex PCR, and TCRdb's table has in-frame clones only and misses some. This sample has about 310,000 clones, with about 80% found just once. The specimen was PBMCs, collected before ibrutinib treatment. These receptors originate from a human donor with chronic lymphocytic leukemia.

In its sample, this clone was seen a few times. The V gene is TRBV9, the J gene TRBJ1-3; D unresolved. Deletions cut 6 bases from V and 2 bases from J, with 6 bases between. CDR1 is SGDLS, CDR2 YYNGEE, per germline. CDR3 length: 12 residues. The CDR3 coding sequence is TGTGCCAGCACAGGAGCTGGAAACACCATATATTTT. Its translation: CASTGAGNTIYF.

This clone occurred a few times. V usage is TRBV29-1 and J usage is TRBJ1-2; 8 nucleotides agree with TRBD1. The V gene end was trimmed by 4 bases and the J gene end by 4 bases; junction bases not matched to a gene: 2. The CDR3 loop spans 12 amino acids. Germline V gene data show CDR1 as SQVTM and CDR2 as ANQGSEA. This CDR3 is CSVGDRSYGYTF. CDR3 nucleotides: TGCAGCGTTGGGGACAGGAGCTATGGCTACACCTTC.

The genes are TRBV11-3 and TRBJ1-1; possible D gene TRBD1, 6 bases. Germline loops: CDR1 SGHNT, CDR2 YENEEA. V shed 10 bases and J shed 1 base, with 25 bases lying between them. The CDR3 loop spans 17 amino acids. Written as DNA, the CDR3 is TGTGCCATACCTAGGGGGGGGCGCAGGGAAGGGAACACTGAAGCTTTCTTT. Encoded protein: CAIPRGGRREGNTEAFF.

The chain uses TRBV9 and TRBJ2-1, with TRBD2 matching over 8 bases. Germline CDR1 reads SGDLS; CDR2 reads YYNGEE. V shed 4 bases, J shed 2 bases, and the junction held 5 bases outside the gene matches. The CDR3 sequence is 15 residues long. CDR3 sequence (DNA): TGTGCCAGCAGCATAATAGCGGGAACCTACAATGAGCAGTTCTTC. Translating gives CASSIIAGTYNEQFF.

This clone showed up just once. The DNA for the CDR3 is TGTGCCACCAGCAGAGGGGACAGGGGGCCAAAACAGCCCCAGCATTTT. Translated: CATSRGDRGPKQPQHF. The V and J genes are TRBV15 and TRBJ1-5; 12 nucleotides align to TRBD1. The CDR3 contains 16 residues. Trimming took 1 base from V and 7 from J; bases not matched to a gene: 5. The V gene's germline CDR1 is LNHNV and CDR2 YYDKDF (reference sequence).

The chain carries TRBV11-2 and TRBJ2-5; possibly TRBD2 for D (5 bases). Germline V gene sequence: CDR1 SGHAT, CDR2 FQNNGV. Trimming stripped 0 bases from V and 5 bases from J, with 13 bases between. This CDR3 region has 15 residues. The CDR3 bases are TGTGCCAGCAGCTTAGATCGAGGGATTTGGGAGACCCAGTACTTC. Translating gives CASSLDRGIWETQYF.

J is TRBJ2-7 and V is TRBV11-2; 10 nucleotides agree with TRBD1. The germline gives CDR1 SGHAT, CDR2 FQNNGV. This CDR3 has 14 residues. The V segment lost 5 bases and the J segment 1 base; nucleotides outside the gene matches: 2. The CDR3 DNA follows: TGTGCCAGCAGCCAGGACAGGGGGTCCTACGAGCAGTACTTC. Translation: CASSQDRGSYEQYF.

This sequence joins TRBV4-3 and TRBJ1-2; perhaps TRBD1 as D (6 bases). Germline lookup yields CDR1 LGHNA and CDR2 YSLEER. The CDR3 has 16 amino acids. With 0 bases removed from V and 0 bases from J, the gap between germline ends came to 11 bases. The DNA for the CDR3 is TGCGCCAGCAGCCAAGATCCGCCAGGGGCTAACTATGGCTACACCTTC. Amino acids: CASSQDPPGANYGYTF.

This chain's CDR3 is CASSVLPLSGNTIYF. In DNA, the CDR3 is TGTGCCAGTAGTGTCCTCCCCCTCTCTGGAAACACCATATATTTT. The gene calls are TRBV19 and TRBJ1-3; D gene uncertain. CDR3 length equals 15 residues. Germline V lookup: CDR1 LNHDA, CDR2 SQIVND (reference sequence). V was trimmed by 5 bases and J by 0 bases, leaving 11 bases between them. The full variable domain, its missing parts supplied by reference TRBV19 and TRBJ1-3, is DGGITQSPKYLFRKEGQNVTLSCEQNLNHDAMYWYRQDPGQGLRLIYYSQIVNDFQKGDIAEGYSVSREKKESFPLTVTSAQKNPTAFYLCASSVLPLSGNTIYFGEGSWLTVV.

The chain combines TRBV15 with TRBJ2-2; the D is unclear. The CDR3 runs to 17 residues. CDR1 and CDR2 (germline): LNHNV, YYDKDF (reference sequence). V lost 0 bases to trimming and J lost 0 bases, with 11 bases between them. The CDR3 region has the DNA TGTGCCACCAGCAGAGATAGGTCGCGATCGAACACCGGGGAGCTGTTTTTT. This gives the protein CATSRDRSRSNTGELFF.

V gene TRBV28 combines with J gene TRBJ1-4; 7 bases align to TRBD1. V lost 3 bases to trimming and J lost 8 bases; unmatched junction nucleotides: 6. Germline V gene sequence: CDR1 MDHEN, CDR2 SYDVKM. The CDR3 is 14 amino acids. CDR3 loop: CASSLPQGYEKLFF. The CDR3 DNA reads TGTGCCAGCAGTTTGCCACAGGGGTACGAAAAACTGTTTTTT.

The V and J genes are TRBV9 and TRBJ2-4; tentative D call: TRBD2 (6 bases). V was clipped by 4 bases and J by 7 bases, with 24 bases between them. Looked up from germline, CDR1 is SGDLS and CDR2 is YYNGEE. The CDR3 is 17 amino acids. The DNA for the CDR3 is TGTGCCAGCAGCTCGAGGGCGGCGGGAAACTCCGGGAACATTCAGTACTTC. This sequence encodes CASSSRAAGNSGNIQYF.

Only a few counts were recorded for this clone. This chain links TRBV4-1 with TRBJ2-7; D is possibly TRBD2 (5 bases). Trimming stripped 4 bases from V and 3 bases from J, with 16 bases between. The CDR3 totals 15 residues. From germline, CDR1 is MGHRA and CDR2 YSYEKL. CDR3 protein: CASSLSGIGSYEQYF. The CDR3 DNA reads TGCGCCAGCAGCCTGAGCGGCATAGGGAGCTACGAGCAGTACTTC.

J is TRBJ2-7 and V is TRBV4-2; possibly TRBD1 or TRBD2 for D (5 bases each). The CDR3 has 14 amino acids. The V gene's germline CDR1 is LGHNA and CDR2 YNFKEQ. With 0 bases removed from V and 3 bases from J, the gap between germline ends came to 9 bases. CDR3 DNA sequence: TGTGCCAGCAGCCAAGATATGGGGGTCTACGAGCAGTACTTC. This sequence encodes CASSQDMGVYEQYF.

There are a few counts of this clone. The chain recombines TRBV6-6 with TRBJ1-5; D ambiguous. V lost 4 bases and J 1 base, leaving 11 bases between the germline ends. CDR1 is MNHNY, CDR2 SVGAGI, per germline (reference sequence). This CDR3 contains 15 residues. This chain's CDR3 is CASSWAQGSNQPQHF. The CDR3 DNA reads TGTGCCAGCAGTTGGGCTCAAGGAAGCAATCAGCCCCAGCATTTT.

This chain connects TRBV5-1 to TRBJ1-4, with a tentative D call TRBD1 (6 bases). CDR1 is SGHRS and CDR2 is YFSETQ in the germline V gene. V dropped 4 bases and J dropped 6 bases, with 13 bases sitting between them. This CDR3 is built from 14 residues. The CDR3 nucleotides are TGCGCCAGCAGCGAACAGGGTATTCATGAAAAACTGTTTTTT. Translated, it gives CASSEQGIHEKLFF.

This clone was observed a handful of times. The CDR3 sequence is CASSPEGGNTIYF. The CDR3, as DNA: TGTGCCAGCTCACCCGAAGGTGGAAACACCATATATTTT. V gene TRBV18 combines with J gene TRBJ1-3, with D uncertain. Trimming stripped 3 bases from V and 3 bases from J, with 6 bases between. In germline, CDR1 is KGHSH, CDR2 LQKENI. CDR3 size: 13 residues.